The 19 T cell receptor delta chains below were found in one sample sequenced in a study of Vδ1+ human thymocytes. Overall study findings and caveats: Thymic TRG and TRD repertoires appeared highly polyclonal, with Gaussian CDR3 length distributions.

The antigens these receptors bind are not known. Extracted RNA was reverse transcribed into cDNA. Multiplex PCR used pooled V-gene forward primers and a constant-region reverse primer to amplify CDR3s. TCRdb re-called clones from the multiplex PCR reads using CATT. The data contain about 25,000 delta-chain clones, 7.4% of them singletons. Sequencing used Vdelta1+ gamma-delta thymocytes from the thymus. Sample subset: FACS-sorted CD3+ TCRalphabeta- TCRVdelta1+ TCRVdelta2- thymocytes. All receptors come from a girl younger than two who had congenital heart surgery.

This clone has more than one count but fewer than ten. This chain joins TRDV1 and TRDJ1; no reliable D call. From germline, CDR1 is TSWWSYY and CDR2 QGS. CDR3 length equals 15 residues. The V end was cut by 4 bases, the J end by 0 bases, with 12 bases between. In nucleotides, the CDR3 is TGTGCTCTTGGGGGAGAGAGTGGGTACACCGATAAACTCATCTTT. Translated, it gives CALGGESGYTDKLIF.

The chain has TRDV1 and TRDJ1; D possibly uses TRDD2 or TRDD3 (5 bases each). CDR1 is TSWWSYY, CDR2 QGS, per germline. The CDR3 covers 15 residues. Trimming took 2 bases from V and 1 from J, leaving 11 bases between them. The DNA of the CDR3 is TGTGCTCTTGGGGAAGGGGACCTACCCACCGATAAACTCATCTTT. The encoded protein is CALGEGDLPTDKLIF.

This clone was detected only a few times. Other DNA sequences in this sample translate to the same CDR3. The chain combines TRDV1 with TRDJ1; 7 bases match TRDD2. Germline loops: CDR1 TSWWSYY, CDR2 QGS. This CDR3 has 17 amino acids. CDR3 in DNA: TGTGCGCAACTATTTCCTACGAGGGACGGTTACACCGATAAACTCATCTTT. Protein product: CAQLFPTRDGYTDKLIF.

The chain recombines TRDV1 with TRDJ1, with 9 bases matching TRDD3. CDR1 is TSWWSYY, CDR2 QGS, per germline. J gave up 0 bases and V 4 bases, and 21 bases lay outside the gene matches. The CDR3 totals 21 residues. CDR3 protein: CALGGHSWGYWGTRYTDKLIF. In nucleotides, the CDR3 is TGTGCTCTTGGGGGCCATTCCTGGGGATACTGGGGGACCCGATACACCGATAAACTCATCTTT.

The genes are TRDV1 and TRDJ1, with 12 bases aligning to TRDD3. Germline lookup yields CDR1 TSWWSYY and CDR2 QGS. Unmatched junction bases numbered 7, after V lost 2 bases and J lost 3 bases. This CDR3 contains 17 residues. The chain's CDR3 is CALGEIPLGDTPDKLIF. The CDR3 DNA reads as TGTGCTCTTGGGGAAATCCCGCTGGGGGATACGCCCGATAAACTCATCTTT.

This chain links TRDV1 with TRDJ1; D is unclear. Trimming pared 5 bases from V and 9 bases from J, leaving 22 bases between. Germline CDR1 is TSWWSYY and CDR2 is QGS. This CDR3 has 15 amino acids. This CDR3 is CALGNSQVSSEELIF. The CDR3 DNA reads TGTGCTCTTGGGAATTCACAAGTCTCCTCGGAAGAACTCATCTTT.

This clone has only a few counts. A much larger clone lies a single base off, so this may be a read error. V is TRDV2 and J is TRDJ2; 9 positions agree with TRDD3. CDR1 is GEAIGNYY, CDR2 EKD, per germline. The CDR3 totals 14 residues. CDR3 residues: CACDPWGMTARLFF. In DNA form, the CDR3 reads TGTGCCTGTGATCCCTGGGGGATGACAGCACGACTCTTCTTT.

This clone was seen more than once but under ten times. This chain connects TRDV1 to TRDJ1, with unresolved D. Between the trimmed V and J ends, which lost 0 bases and 0 bases, there was a span of 32 bases. CDR3 length: 23 residues. Per the germline V gene, CDR1 is TSWWSYY and CDR2 is QGS. CDR3 sequence reads: CALGELPSALGGSGLSYTDKLIF. The CDR3 DNA reads TGTGCTCTTGGGGAACTCCCTAGCGCCTTAGGAGGGTCCGGGCTATCGTACACCGATAAACTCATCTTT.

The chain has TRDV1 and TRDJ1; 9 nucleotides match TRDD2. The J gene comes from matching the DNA to germline here; TCRdb lacks it. After removal of 4 bases from V and 0 bases from J, the junction contained 15 bases not matched to a gene. This CDR3 contains 19 residues. CDR1 TSWWSYY and CDR2 QGS come from the germline V gene. The CDR3 here is CALGGALPTWGSYTDKLIF. The CDR3, as DNA: TGTGCTCTTGGGGGGGCCCTTCCTACTTGGGGGTCGTACACCGATAAACTCATCTTT.

This clone turned up a few times. The same CDR3 arises from other DNA sequences in this sample as well. The rearrangement uses TRDV1 and TRDJ1; 10 nucleotides line up with TRDD3. Germline lookup yields CDR1 TSWWSYY and CDR2 QGS. This CDR3 contains 21 residues. J gave up 2 bases and V 4 bases, and 22 bases lay outside the gene matches. The CDR3 bases are TGTGCTCTTGGGGCCCCCCCTTCCTCCCCAGGGAGACTGGGGGATACCGATAAACTCATCTTT. It translates to CALGAPPSSPGRLGDTDKLIF.

The chain recombines TRDV1 with TRDJ1, with 10 bases fitting TRDD3. Germline lookup yields CDR1 TSWWSYY and CDR2 QGS. CDR3 length equals 19 residues. Trimming cost V 5 bases and J 0 bases; bases outside gene matches: 15. CDR3 coding DNA: TGTGCTCTTGGGTATTTTACGACACTGGGGGATCCGTACACCGATAAACTCATCTTT. Translated, it gives CALGYFTTLGDPYTDKLIF.

This clone was recorded a few times. This rearrangement joins TRDV1 to TRDJ1, with D perhaps matching TRDD3 (5 bases). CDR3 length: 18 residues. Germline loops: CDR1 TSWWSYY, CDR2 QGS. V lost 0 bases to trimming and J lost 1 base, with 18 bases between them. The CDR3 sequence is CALGELAGGYCTTDKLIF. Written as DNA, the CDR3 is TGTGCTCTTGGGGAACTAGCCGGGGGGTACTGTACCACCGATAAACTCATCTTT.

V usage is TRDV1 and J usage is TRDJ1, with D maybe TRDD3 (5 bases). Trimming removed 0 bases from V and 1 base from J, with 12 bases in between. The CDR3 has 16 amino acids. Germline CDR1 TSWWSYY, CDR2 QGS. As DNA, the CDR3 is TGTGCTCTTGGGGAACTTCGGGGACGGTTCACCGATAAACTCATCTTT. This translates into CALGELRGRFTDKLIF.

This chain links TRDV1 with TRDJ1, with D tentatively TRDD3 (6 bases). V was pared by 5 bases and J by 6 bases, with 22 bases between. Germline lookup yields CDR1 TSWWSYY and CDR2 QGS. The CDR3 spans 16 residues. CDR3 DNA: TGTGCTCTTGGGACGACCTCTCGATACGCGAGGAATAAACTCATCTTT. It yields the protein CALGTTSRYARNKLIF.

The chain combines TRDV1 with TRDJ1; D not resolved. The length of the CDR3 is 19 residues. Between the trimmed V and J ends, which lost 1 base and 8 bases, there was a span of 29 bases. Looked up from germline, CDR1 is TSWWSYY and CDR2 is QGS. The CDR3 sequence: CALGEPHSKLDRTPCKLIF. In DNA form, the CDR3 reads TGTGCTCTTGGGGAACCACATTCCAAACTAGACCGCACGCCCTGCAAACTCATCTTT.

V is TRDV1 and J is TRDJ1; 7 bases align to TRDD2. The CDR3 consists of 17 residues. Unmatched junction bases numbered 11, after V lost 4 bases and J lost 0 bases. Germline CDR1 reads TSWWSYY; CDR2 reads QGS. The CDR3 protein is CALGASFLRPYTDKLIF. The CDR3, as DNA: TGTGCTCTTGGGGCCTCCTTCCTCCGCCCTTACACCGATAAACTCATCTTT.

This clone has just a few counts. The V and J genes are TRDV1 and TRDJ1, with 7 bases that match TRDD3. The ends lost 5 bases at V and 0 bases at J; junction bases unmatched: 15. The CDR3 runs to 18 residues. The germline gives CDR1 TSWWSYY, CDR2 QGS. The CDR3 nucleotides read TGTGCTCTTGGGTCCCAACTTGGGGGGATGAGGTACACCGATAAACTCATCTTT. This encodes CALGSQLGGMRYTDKLIF.

This clone was detected a few times. The chain links TRDV1 to TRDJ1; 13 bases align to TRDD3. V was pared by 5 bases and J by 0 bases, with 27 bases of the junction left unmatched. This CDR3 spans 24 amino acids. The germline V gene has CDR1 TSWWSYY and CDR2 QGS. CDR3 in amino acids: CALGKNGGPTLGTGGYEDTDKLIF. DNA for the CDR3: TGTGCTCTTGGGAAGAACGGAGGTCCTACCCTTGGTACTGGGGGATACGAAGACACCGATAAACTCATCTTT.

The chain employs TRDV1 and TRDJ1, with 9 positions matching TRDD3. Here the J gene was assigned by germline matching of the DNA, as TCRdb has none. J gave up 0 bases and V 0 bases, and 23 bases lay outside the gene matches. Germline V gives CDR1 TSWWSYY, CDR2 QGS. The CDR3 extends over 23 amino acids. The CDR3 coding sequence is TGTGCTCTTGGGGAACTAAGTTTTGGCTTGCCCAGGACTGGGGGAGCGTACACCGATAAACTCATCTTT. Encoded protein: CALGELSFGLPRTGGAYTDKLIF.